This T cell receptor beta chain emerged from a study of monozygotic twins with inflammatory bowel disease. UMIs that had a 6-nucleotide sample barcode were put in using template switching. TCRalpha and TCRbeta cDNA went through two nested PCRs of approximately 16 and 10 cycles. No DNA is given; TCRdb re-called the 5' RACE reads and lists each CDR3 protein once. The repertoire table contains 150,000 to 200,000 distinct CDR3 sequences. On this clonotype: The antigen remains unidentified.

Germline CDR1 and CDR2: SGHRS and YFSETQ. The CDR3 extends over 13 amino acids. Findings and caveats of the study: TCRbeta inverse Simpson diversity was decreased in IBD patients versus healthy co-twins.

Investigators pulled total RNA out of whole blood and did not sort T cells. The V and J genes are TRBV5-1 and TRBJ2-1; lacking DNA, the TRBD1 call made by TCRdb goes unchecked. The TCR originated in a human donor with ulcerative colitis or Crohn's disease, or a healthy co-twin of an affected twin (not recorded which). Specimen: blood. CDR3 sequence: CASSPGIDNEQFF. The entire variable domain, with the rest obtained from reference TRBV5-1 and TRBJ2-1, is as follows: KAGVTQTPRYLIKTRGQQVTLSCSPISGHRSVSWYQQTPGQGLQFLFEYFSETQRNKGNFPGRFSGRQFSNSRSEMNVSTLELGDSALYLCASSPGIDNEQFFGPGTRLTVL.